A selection of T cell receptor beta chains follows, all from one sample in a study of response to subunit inactivated influenza vaccine. TCRdb analysed the RT-PCR reads with MiXCR anew, one entry per CDR3 protein. The data contain 450,000 to 600,000 distinct CDR3 sequences, roughly 8.2% of them singletons. The specimen was PBMCs from blood, collected roughly 24 months after vaccination. Source of these receptors: a man aged 50-75 years who received an inactivated influenza vaccine. CDR3s include the opening cysteine and the closing phenylalanine or tryptophan. D genes are given only for firm matches. Not all rows give a size; the values are once, few, many and, for expanded clones, a class.

clone_size: few
v_call: TRBV20-1
j_call: TRBJ2-1
d_call: TRBD2
cdr3_nt: TGCAGTGCTACGCGTTACAAATGGGAGGGCCTAATCCCCAATGAGCAGTTCTTC
cdr3_aa: CSATRYKWEGLIPNEQFF

clone_size: -
v_call: TRBV4-2
j_call: TRBJ2-5
d_call: -
cdr3_nt: TGTGCCAGCAGCCAAGGCCCCGACGTTCAAGAGACCCAGTACTTC
cdr3_aa: CASSQGPDVQETQYF

clone_size: many
v_call: TRBV12-3/TRBV12-4
j_call: TRBJ2-7
d_call: -
cdr3_nt: TGTGCCACCTCACTAGGGCCGGTTGAGGTCTCCTACGAGCAGTACTTC
cdr3_aa: CATSLGPVEVSYEQYF

clone_size: -
v_call: TRBV15
j_call: TRBJ2-1
d_call: -
cdr3_nt: TGTGCCACCAGCAGCGGGGGTGAGCAGTTCTTC
cdr3_aa: CATSSGGEQFF

clone_size: many
v_call: TRBV6-2/TRBV6-3
j_call: TRBJ2-1
d_call: TRBD2
cdr3_nt: TGTGCCAGCAGGCGGGGGGGGAACAATGAGCAGTTCTTC
cdr3_aa: CASRRGGNNEQFF

clone_size: many
v_call: TRBV7-2
j_call: TRBJ2-5
d_call: -
cdr3_nt: TGTGCCAGCAGCTCCAGGGCTGGGGAGACCCAGTACTTC
cdr3_aa: CASSSRAGETQYF

clone_size: few
v_call: TRBV5-1
j_call: TRBJ2-3
d_call: -
cdr3_nt: TGCGCCAGCAGCTCCGGGACTGCACCAGATACGCAGTATTTT
cdr3_aa: CASSSGTAPDTQYF

clone_size: -
v_call: TRBV5-1
j_call: TRBJ2-5
d_call: TRBD2
cdr3_nt: TGCGCCAGCAGCTTGGCCCGGACTAGCGGGGGGGAGACCCAGTACTTC
cdr3_aa: CASSLARTSGGETQYF

clone_size: many
v_call: TRBV6-2/TRBV6-3
j_call: TRBJ2-5
d_call: TRBD2
cdr3_nt: TGTGCCAGCAGTCCCCCCGGACTAGCCGCAGGGAACCAGTACTTC
cdr3_aa: CASSPPGLAAGNQYF

clone_size: -
v_call: TRBV4-1
j_call: TRBJ2-7
d_call: -
cdr3_nt: TGCGCCAGCAGCCCGCAAGTGGGGGGCACCTACGAGCAGTACTTC
cdr3_aa: CASSPQVGGTYEQYF

clone_size: -
v_call: TRBV7-8
j_call: TRBJ2-7
d_call: -
cdr3_nt: TGTGCCAGCAGCTTAGTTGGCTCTTTGACGGTCGAGCAGTACTTC
cdr3_aa: CASSLVGSLTVEQYF

clone_size: -
v_call: TRBV20-1
j_call: TRBJ2-1
d_call: TRBD2
cdr3_nt: TGCAGTGCCGTAACGGGGGTAGCGGGGAACCACAAGCAGTTCTTC
cdr3_aa: CSAVTGVAGNHKQFF

clone_size: -
v_call: TRBV11-2
j_call: TRBJ2-1
d_call: TRBD2
cdr3_nt: TGTGCCAGCAGCATCCGGACTAGCGGGAGAGCCTACAATGAGCAGTTCTTC
cdr3_aa: CASSIRTSGRAYNEQFF

clone_size: -
v_call: TRBV3-1
j_call: TRBJ2-1
d_call: -
cdr3_nt: TGTGCCAGCAGCCAAGATGGGCTACGATCCTACAATGAGCAGTTCTTC
cdr3_aa: CASSQDGLRSYNEQFF

clone_size: -
v_call: TRBV12-3/TRBV12-4
j_call: TRBJ1-4
d_call: -
cdr3_nt: TGTGCCAGCAGTCCCCGGGCAGGGATTCAGGAAAAACTGTTTTTT
cdr3_aa: CASSPRAGIQEKLFF

clone_size: few
v_call: TRBV5-4
j_call: TRBJ2-7
d_call: TRBD2
cdr3_nt: TGTGCCAGCAGCCGGAATAGCGGGAGGAAAAACGAGCAGTACTTC
cdr3_aa: CASSRNSGRKNEQYF

clone_size: -
v_call: TRBV6-6
j_call: TRBJ2-5
d_call: -
cdr3_nt: TGTGCCAGCAGACAGGGATGGGAAGAGACCCAGTACTTC
cdr3_aa: CASRQGWEETQYF

clone_size: -
v_call: TRBV3-1
j_call: TRBJ1-6
d_call: -
cdr3_nt: TGTGCCAGCAGCCAAGGGCAGGCGGATTCACCCCTCCACTTT
cdr3_aa: CASSQGQADSPLHF

clone_size: many
v_call: TRBV11-2
j_call: TRBJ2-3
d_call: -
cdr3_nt: TGTGCCAGCAGTTTTAACGCGGGGGCGCCCCTTAGCACAGATACGCAGTATTTT
cdr3_aa: CASSFNAGAPLSTDTQYF

clone_size: -
v_call: TRBV11-2
j_call: TRBJ1-5
d_call: TRBD1
cdr3_nt: TGTGCCAGCAGCCCGGACAGGGGGAGTCAGCCCCAGCATTTT
cdr3_aa: CASSPDRGSQPQHF

clone_size: -
v_call: TRBV20-1
j_call: TRBJ2-5
d_call: -
cdr3_nt: TGCAGGTTCCAAGAGACCCAGTACTTC
cdr3_aa: CRFQETQYF

clone_size: few
v_call: TRBV28
j_call: TRBJ2-3
d_call: -
cdr3_nt: TGTGCCAGCAGAAACCCGGGACCCACAGATACGCAGTATTTT
cdr3_aa: CASRNPGPTDTQYF

clone_size: -
v_call: TRBV20-1
j_call: TRBJ1-6
d_call: -
cdr3_nt: TGCAGTGCTAGAGATGGCGCGCGCCGGGTCAGCGGTAGTTCACCCCTCCACTTT
cdr3_aa: CSARDGARRVSGSSPLHF

clone_size: many
v_call: TRBV6-2/TRBV6-3
j_call: TRBJ2-7
d_call: TRBD2
cdr3_nt: TGTGCCAGCAGGCTAGCGGGAATCGACGAGCAGTACTTC
cdr3_aa: CASRLAGIDEQYF

clone_size: many
v_call: TRBV6-1
j_call: TRBJ1-6
d_call: TRBD1
cdr3_nt: TGTGCCAGCAGAGAGGGACAGGGAGATTCACCCCTCCACTTT
cdr3_aa: CASREGQGDSPLHF

clone_size: -
v_call: TRBV7-2
j_call: TRBJ1-6
d_call: -
cdr3_nt: TGTGCCAGCAGCTTACGGCGGGAAAATTCACCCCTCCACTTT
cdr3_aa: CASSLRRENSPLHF

clone_size: many
v_call: TRBV6-5
j_call: TRBJ1-2
d_call: -
cdr3_nt: TGTGCCAGCAGTCCCACGGGGGGCGGCTACACCTTC
cdr3_aa: CASSPTGGGYTF

clone_size: few
v_call: TRBV10-3
j_call: TRBJ2-3
d_call: TRBD2
cdr3_nt: TGTGCCACCCGGACTAGCGGAACAGATACGCAGTATTTT
cdr3_aa: CATRTSGTDTQYF